A selection of T cell receptor beta chains follows, all from one sample in a study of cytomegalovirus exposure and HLA in healthy donors. Produced via immunoSEQ multiplex PCR; TCRdb's table is partial and in-frame only. The repertoire holds about 180,000 clones, with 84% as singletons. What was sequenced was PBMCs. These receptors came from a girl aged 2-10 years in good health and CMV-seropositive. Both conserved end residues are part of each CDR3. D genes are given only for firm matches. Where a row states a size, it is once, few, many or the class of an expanded clone; other rows omit it.

D gene	clone size	V gene	J gene	CDR3 protein	CDR3 DNA
NA	NA	TRBV7-7	TRBJ2-1	CASSLGGTSNEQFF	TGTGCCAGCAGCTTAGGCGGTACTAGCAATGAGCAGTTCTTC
NA	NA	TRBV6-6	TRBJ2-3	CASRSNRAGTDTQYF	TGTGCCAGCAGATCCAACAGGGCGGGCACAGATACGCAGTATTTT
TRBD1	NA	TRBV9	TRBJ2-5	CASSDRGGETQYF	TGTGCCAGCAGCGACAGGGGTGGCGAGACCCAGTACTTC
TRBD1	few	TRBV4-2	TRBJ1-4	CASSQDGTGGLTTNEKLFF	TGTGCCAGCAGCCAAGATGGGACAGGGGGGCTAACAACTAATGAAAAACTGTTTTTT
NA	NA	TRBV30	TRBJ2-6	CAWSVPHSGANVLTF	TGTGCCTGGAGTGTCCCCCACTCTGGGGCCAACGTCCTGACTTTC
TRBD1	NA	TRBV2	TRBJ2-7	CASSRQGESYEQYF	TGTGCCAGCTCCCGACAGGGGGAATCCTACGAGCAGTACTTC
TRBD2	NA	TRBV7-8	TRBJ2-1	CASSLAEAGIYNEQFF	TGTGCCAGCAGCTTAGCGGAAGCGGGGATTTACAATGAGCAGTTCTTC
NA	NA	TRBV4-1	TRBJ2-7	CASSQDGTPEYYEQYF	TGCGCCAGCAGCCAAGATGGCACCCCGGAGTACTACGAGCAGTACTTC
NA	NA	TRBV5-4	TRBJ1-1	CASSLEQFTEAFF	TGTGCCAGCAGCTTGGAACAGTTCACTGAAGCTTTCTTT
NA	NA	TRBV5-1	TRBJ1-1	CASSLGGDAEAFF	TGCGCCAGCAGCTTGGGGGGCGATGCTGAAGCTTTCTTT
TRBD2	NA	TRBV9	TRBJ2-2	CASSVAGGSTGELFF	TGTGCCAGCAGCGTAGCGGGAGGGAGCACCGGGGAGCTGTTTTTT
NA	NA	TRBV6-4	TRBJ2-2	CASSRGAGTGELFF	TGTGCCAGCAGTCGGGGGGCAGGCACCGGGGAGCTGTTTTTT
TRBD2	NA	TRBV27	TRBJ2-1	CASTLAGGGYEQFF	TGTGCCAGCACCCTAGCGGGAGGGGGGTATGAGCAGTTCTTC
TRBD2	NA	TRBV19	TRBJ2-2	CASSMSLAGASPAGELFF	TGTGCCAGTAGTATGAGTCTAGCGGGAGCGAGCCCAGCCGGGGAGCTGTTTTTT
TRBD1	NA	TRBV6-1	TRBJ2-7	CASSGEGQGFTYEQYF	TGTGCCAGCAGTGGGGAAGGACAGGGGTTCACCTACGAGCAGTACTTC
NA	NA	TRBV15	TRBJ1-3	CATSSVPSGNTIYF	TGTGCCACCAGCAGCGTTCCCTCTGGAAACACCATATATTTT
TRBD1	NA	TRBV10-3	TRBJ1-2	CAISPDRGPYGYTF	TGTGCCATCAGCCCGGACAGGGGTCCCTATGGCTACACCTTC
NA	once	TRBV15	TRBJ2-1	CATSRDPDYSANEQFF	TGTGCCACCAGCAGAGATCCAGACTATTCAGCCAATGAGCAGTTCTTC
NA	NA	TRBV10-3	TRBJ1-4	CAISESRGFNEKLFF	TGTGCCATCAGTGAGTCGAGAGGGTTCAATGAAAAACTGTTTTTT
TRBD1	NA	TRBV12-5	TRBJ1-5	CASGYSPGQGIQPQHF	TGTGCTAGTGGTTATTCACCGGGACAGGGGATCCAGCCCCAGCATTTT
NA	NA	TRBV6-4	TRBJ2-1	CASSEERGSYNEQFF	TGTGCCAGCAGCGAAGAGCGAGGGTCCTACAATGAGCAGTTCTTC
NA	NA	TRBV7-6	TRBJ2-1	CASSFSRGPNNEQFF	TGTGCCAGCAGCTTCAGTAGGGGCCCAAACAATGAGCAGTTCTTC
TRBD1	NA	TRBV6-5	TRBJ1-1	CASSYYGTGGTEAFF	TGTGCCAGCAGTTACTATGGGACAGGGGGCACTGAAGCTTTCTTT
TRBD1	NA	TRBV6-6	TRBJ2-5	CASIPTGGQETQYF	TGTGCCAGCATCCCGACAGGGGGTCAAGAGACCCAGTACTTC
NA	NA	TRBV5-4	TRBJ2-5	CASSYAQSFSGETQYF	TGTGCCAGCAGCTACGCACAATCTTTTAGCGGAGAGACCCAGTACTTC
TRBD1	NA	TRBV6-5	TRBJ1-2	CASSRTGDGYTF	TGTGCCAGCAGCAGGACAGGGGACGGCTACACCTTC
NA	once	TRBV25-1	TRBJ2-3	CASSEGSSSSTDTQYF	TGTGCCAGCAGTGAAGGCAGCTCTAGTAGCACAGATACGCAGTATTTT
NA	NA	TRBV25-1	TRBJ1-1	CASSLLDRPYTEAFF	TGTGCCAGCTCATTGCTTGACAGGCCTTACACTGAAGCTTTCTTT
NA	NA	TRBV2	TRBJ1-2	CASSERRAGYTF	TGTGCCAGCAGTGAAAGGCGGGCTGGCTACACCTTC
TRBD1	NA	TRBV30	TRBJ1-5	CAWARDRNQPQHF	TGTGCCTGGGCCCGGGACAGAAATCAGCCCCAGCATTTT
NA	NA	TRBV5-1	TRBJ1-1	CASSLRWGTGIMNTEAFF	TGCGCCAGCAGCTTGAGGTGGGGAACAGGGATTATGAACACTGAAGCTTTCTTT
TRBD1	NA	TRBV25-1	TRBJ2-1	CASSESTGGQGCEQFF	TGTGCCAGCAGTGAATCTACGGGGGGACAGGGTTGTGAGCAGTTCTTC
NA	NA	TRBV6-5	TRBJ1-5	CASRQTVYNQPQHF	TGTGCCAGCAGGCAGACTGTCTACAATCAGCCCCAGCATTTT
TRBD1	NA	TRBV19	TRBJ1-2	CASSFRGQGRNGYTF	TGTGCCAGTAGTTTCCGAGGACAGGGTCGCAATGGCTACACCTTC
NA	NA	TRBV7-2	TRBJ1-1	CASSPHGGALPEAFF	TGTGCCAGCAGCCCACACGGGGGGGCGCTTCCTGAAGCTTTCTTT
TRBD1	NA	TRBV5-1	TRBJ2-6	CASSFQGAHGANVLTF	TGCGCCAGCAGCTTCCAGGGGGCGCATGGGGCCAACGTCCTGACTTTC
NA	NA	TRBV5-6	TRBJ2-7	CASSQRGRGRIRKEQYF	TGTGCCAGCAGCCAGAGGGGCAGGGGCCGAATAAGGAAGGAGCAGTACTTC
NA	NA	TRBV7-9	TRBJ2-3	CASRAPDTQYF	TGTGCCAGCAGAGCCCCAGATACGCAGTATTTT
TRBD2	once	TRBV9	TRBJ2-7	CASSVGAGDHYEQYF	TGTGCCAGCAGCGTAGGGGCGGGGGACCATTACGAGCAGTACTTC
NA	NA	TRBV7-3	TRBJ2-1	CASSLRRENEQFF	TGTGCCAGCAGCTTAAGAAGGGAGAATGAGCAGTTCTTC